These T cell receptor beta chains were read from a single sample in a study of blood T cells in healthy people across ages. Each CDR3 protein is one row after TCRdb ran MiXCR on the 5' RACE reads. The data contain 1.5 million or so distinct CDR3 sequences, approximately 39% of them singletons. The source material was blood. Receptors were obtained from a woman aged 18-29 years in good health. CDR3s include the opening cysteine and the closing phenylalanine or tryptophan. D genes are given only for firm matches.

TRBV12-3/TRBV12-4 | TRBD1 | CASRTGGQGYGYTF
TRBV10-3 | - | CAMRLDRLNTEAFF
TRBV7-2 | - | CASSFLGDTQYF
TRBV27 | TRBD2 | CASSLLAPGTTYQETQYF
TRBV5-5 | - | CASSLVVSSYEQYF
TRBV30 | - | CAWSGQAAGNSPLHF
TRBV29-1 | - | CSVVLSKGGEKLFF
TRBV12-3/TRBV12-4 | TRBD1 | CASRHRGNEQYF
TRBV27 | - | CASSLFARNIQYF
TRBV10-3 | - | CAISEGWETQYF
TRBV27 | TRBD1 | CASSTGTGGTYNEQFF
TRBV4-3 | - | CASSQETAVRYEQYF
TRBV20-1 | TRBD1 | CSLDRGPYNEQFF
TRBV11-2 | - | CASSEWAGLKDNSPLHF
TRBV4-3 | - | CASSQGTMQETQYF
TRBV30 | - | CAWRLSAYEQYF
TRBV6-6 | - | CASSYSYGANEQYF
TRBV4-3 | - | CASSQDFSVGAVTGELFF
TRBV7-2 | TRBD2 | CASSLGPGGGANTQYF
TRBV20-1 | - | CSASVGGLTGEQYF
TRBV4-3 | - | CASSQDFGSSYNSPLHF
TRBV12-5 | - | CASGVVLGLEQYF
TRBV6-6 | - | CASTPLGRPQETQYF
TRBV12-3/TRBV12-4 | TRBD2 | CASSWTSGPAYEQYF
TRBV7-2 | - | CASSFARGDSDEQYF
TRBV24-1 | - | CATSDLATVQFF
TRBV20-1 | - | CSARDLSAREQFF
TRBV27 | - | CASSRGRAYGYEQYF
TRBV6-2/TRBV6-3 | - | CASSYPSNYEQYF
TRBV12-3/TRBV12-4 | - | CASRRQDYEQYF
TRBV20-1 | - | CSARRPNYGYTF
TRBV24-1 | - | CATSGQGRAVEQYF
TRBV9 | TRBD1 | CASSVEGQLTGELFF
TRBV7-3 | - | CASSTGAANIQYF
TRBV4-1 | - | CASSQAISTDAQYF
TRBV6-2/TRBV6-3 | - | CASGFSGDTEAFF
TRBV27 | TRBD1 | CASSPSLGGDGYTF
TRBV14 | - | CASSQEIGTYNEQFF
TRBV27 | - | CASARVNSFPFNQPQHF
TRBV20-1 | - | CSARTLDSPRSSYEQYF
TRBV6-5 | - | CASSYGVLNTEAFF
TRBV11-1 | - | CASRRSQGMNTEAFF
TRBV20-1 | - | CSARGTSSPPNEQYF
TRBV27 | - | CASSPSGANYGYTF
TRBV30 | - | CAWSVEVNNEQFF
TRBV4-1 | - | CASSQEEDSRDSPLHF
TRBV7-2 | - | CTSSIGQLTNEKLFF
TRBV24-1 | TRBD2 | CATSVGLRNEQYF
TRBV5-6 | - | CASSLVRGAGEKLFF
TRBV7-9 | - | CASSFLLVRNNEQFF
TRBV28 | - | CASSRRGVGDTEAFF